What follows are 12 T cell receptor beta chains derived from one specimen sequenced in a study of identifying expanded T cells in peripheral blood. Repertoires were generated with immunoSEQ multiplex PCR, while TCRdb's copy carries only in-frame clones and drops some. The table lists about 94,000 clones, 88% of them singletons. Sequenced material: blood. These receptor sequences come from a person aged 18 to 75 in good health.

The chain uses TRBV19 and TRBJ2-7; 7 bases line up with TRBD2. Trimming cost V 5 bases and J 4 bases; bases outside gene matches: 8. CDR3 length: 14 amino acids. Per the germline V gene, CDR1 is LNHDA and CDR2 is SQIVND (reference sequence). DNA for the CDR3: TGTGCCAGTAGTTGGGCGGTGGGGGGGTACGAGCAGTACTTC. Its translation is CASSWAVGGYEQYF.

V gene TRBV13 combines with J gene TRBJ1-1, with D possibly TRBD1 on 6 matching bases. The CDR3 runs to 14 residues. Germline V gene lookup returns CDR1 PRHDT and CDR2 FYEKMQ (reference sequence). V was cut by 0 bases and J by 5 bases, with 10 bases left in between. This CDR3 reads CASSLGAGATEAFF. The CDR3, as DNA: TGTGCCAGCAGCTTAGGCGCAGGGGCTACTGAAGCTTTCTTT.

The chain links TRBV6-5 to TRBJ1-2; 10 bases are a match to TRBD1. The V gene end was trimmed by 0 bases and the J gene end by 4 bases; junction bases not matched to a gene: 5. The CDR3 consists of 16 residues. Germline assignment: CDR1 MNHEY and CDR2 SVGAGI. CDR3 sequence (DNA): TGTGCCAGCAGTTACTCGTCCCGGGACAGGGGCTATGGCTACACCTTC. Protein sequence: CASSYSSRDRGYGYTF.

This chain uses TRBV5-6 with TRBJ2-7, with TRBD1 identical over 7 bases. CDR1 SGHDT and CDR2 YYEEEE come from the germline V gene. The CDR3 runs to 15 residues. Unmatched junction bases numbered 10, after V lost 4 bases and J lost 3 bases. CDR3 in DNA: TGTGCCAGCAGCCCCACAGGGGTAGGAATCTACGAGCAGTACTTC. Encoded protein: CASSPTGVGIYEQYF.

This clone appeared a few times. The chain couples TRBV6-1 to TRBJ2-7; 8 positions match TRBD1. CDR3 length equals 12 residues. The germline V gene encodes CDR1 MNHNS and CDR2 SASEGT. V trimming: 5 bases; J trimming: 7 bases; junction bases outside the gene matches: 4. The CDR3 DNA follows: TGTGCCAGCAGTCTGACAGGGGTGGAGCAGTACTTC. Encoded protein: CASSLTGVEQYF.

The chain has TRBV7-2 and TRBJ2-7, with D possibly being TRBD2 (5 bases). Trimming pared 2 bases from V and 0 bases from J, leaving 20 bases between. Germline CDR1 is SGHTA and CDR2 is FQGNSA. The CDR3 contains 18 residues. CDR3 loop: CASSLIGVASPNSYEQYF. The DNA for the CDR3 is TGTGCCAGCAGCTTAATTGGAGTGGCTAGCCCTAACTCCTACGAGCAGTACTTC.

V and J are TRBV2 and TRBJ2-4; 9 bases map to TRBD1. CDR3 length equals 14 residues. Germline V gene sequence: CDR1 SNHLY, CDR2 FYNNEI. V dropped 8 bases and J dropped 4; count of bases not matched to a gene: 6. This CDR3 reads CASAGTGTKNIQYF. The CDR3 DNA reads as TGTGCCAGCGCCGGGACAGGGACGAAAAACATTCAGTACTTC.

This clone turned up a few times. V usage is TRBV7-9 and J usage is TRBJ1-5, with D possibly matching TRBD1 (5 bases). Trimming removed 3 bases from V and 8 bases from J, with 23 bases in between. The CDR3 is 17 residues long. Germline lookup yields CDR1 SEHNR and CDR2 FQNEAQ (reference sequence). CDR3 DNA sequence: TGTGCCAGCAGCTTCAACCCAGGGACTGGAAGAATGGAGCCCCAGCATTTT. Amino acids: CASSFNPGTGRMEPQHF.

J is TRBJ1-1 and V is TRBV6-4; D is uncertain. CDR1 and CDR2 (germline): MRHNA, SNTAGT. V gave up 5 bases and J gave up 0 bases, with 7 bases separating them. The CDR3 runs to 13 residues. CDR3 residues: CASSSNMNTEAFF. The CDR3 nucleotides are TGTGCCAGCAGTTCAAATATGAACACTGAAGCTTTCTTT.

The chain combines TRBV6-1 with TRBJ2-1, with D perhaps matching TRBD1 or TRBD2 (6 bases each). CDR3 length: 15 residues. Germline V CDR1 and CDR2: MNHNS, SASEGT. V dropped 6 bases and J dropped 4 bases, with 16 bases sitting between them. The CDR3 sequence: CASSRQDYNYNEQFF. The CDR3 bases are TGTGCCAGCAGCCGACAGGACTACAATTACAATGAGCAGTTCTTC.

This clone has just one count. The rearrangement uses TRBV7-8 and TRBJ2-5, with TRBD2 matching 13 bases. Losses at the gene ends were 5 bases for V and 3 bases for J; bases not matched to a gene: 6. Per germline, CDR1 SGHVS and CDR2 FQNEAQ. This CDR3 is built from 16 residues. CDR3 in amino acids: CASSKGTSGVKETQYF. Written as DNA, the CDR3 is TGTGCCAGCAGCAAAGGGACTAGCGGGGTAAAAGAGACCCAGTACTTC.

The CDR3, as DNA: TGTGCCAGCTCCCGAGGACAGGACCCTACCTACAATGAGCAGTTCTTC. Protein product: CASSRGQDPTYNEQFF. The genes are TRBV18 and TRBJ2-1; 7 positions match TRBD1. The CDR3 sequence is 16 residues long. The V segment lost 6 bases and the J segment 2 bases; nucleotides outside the gene matches: 10. Germline loops: CDR1 KGHSH, CDR2 LQKENI.